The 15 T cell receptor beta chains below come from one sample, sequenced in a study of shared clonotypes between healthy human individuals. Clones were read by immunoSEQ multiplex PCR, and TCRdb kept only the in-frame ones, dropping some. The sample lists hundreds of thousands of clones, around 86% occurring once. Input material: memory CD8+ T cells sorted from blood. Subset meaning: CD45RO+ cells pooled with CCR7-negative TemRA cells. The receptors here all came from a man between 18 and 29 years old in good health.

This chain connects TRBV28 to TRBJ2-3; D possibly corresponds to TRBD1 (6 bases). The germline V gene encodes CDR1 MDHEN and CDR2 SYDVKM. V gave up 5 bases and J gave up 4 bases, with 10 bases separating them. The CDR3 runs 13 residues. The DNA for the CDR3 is TGTGCCAGCAGTCCCCGACAGGCAGATACGCAGTATTTT. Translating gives CASSPRQADTQYF.

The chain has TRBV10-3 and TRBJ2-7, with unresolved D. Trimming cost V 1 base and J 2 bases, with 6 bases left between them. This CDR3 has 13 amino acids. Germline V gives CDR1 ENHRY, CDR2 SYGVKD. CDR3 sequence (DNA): TGTGCCATCAGTGAGTGGGTCACCTACGAGCAGTACTTC. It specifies CAISEWVTYEQYF.

CDR3 nucleotide sequence: TGTGCCAGCAGCGAAACCGGGAACTACCTTGAAGCTTTCTTT. It encodes CASSETGNYLEAFF. The chain recombines TRBV11-2 with TRBJ1-1; D is uncertain. CDR3 length equals 14 residues. CDR1 and CDR2 from the germline V gene are SGHAT and FQNNGV. Trimming shortened V by 5 bases and J by 7 bases, and 17 bases separated the two germline ends.

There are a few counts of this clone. The CDR3, as DNA: TGTGCCAGCAGCCCAAGGTGGGGTTACGAGCAGTACTTC. This codes for CASSPRWGYEQYF. This chain links TRBV7-9 with TRBJ2-7; no definite D call. This CDR3 is built from 13 residues. The V gene lost 5 bases and the J gene lost 4 bases, with 12 bases spanning the gap. Germline V gene lookup returns CDR1 SEHNR and CDR2 FQNEAQ (reference sequence).

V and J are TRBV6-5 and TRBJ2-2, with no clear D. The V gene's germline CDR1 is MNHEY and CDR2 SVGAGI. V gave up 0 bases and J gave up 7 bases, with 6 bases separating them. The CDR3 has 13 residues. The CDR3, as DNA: TGTGCCAGCAGTTACTCTGCGTACGGGGAGCTGTTTTTT. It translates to CASSYSAYGELFF.

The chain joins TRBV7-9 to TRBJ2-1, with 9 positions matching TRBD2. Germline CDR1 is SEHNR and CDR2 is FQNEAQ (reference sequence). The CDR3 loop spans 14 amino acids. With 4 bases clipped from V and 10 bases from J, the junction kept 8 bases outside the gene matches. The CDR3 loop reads CASSSPGLAGEQFF. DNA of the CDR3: TGTGCCAGCAGCTCCCCGGGACTAGCAGGAGAGCAGTTCTTC. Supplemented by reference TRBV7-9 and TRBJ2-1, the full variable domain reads DTGVSQNPRHKITKRGQNVTFRCDPISEHNRLYWYRQTLGQGPEFLTYFQNEAQLEKSRLLSDRFSAERPKGSFSTLEIQRTEQGDSAMYLCASSSPGLAGEQFFGPGTRLTVL.

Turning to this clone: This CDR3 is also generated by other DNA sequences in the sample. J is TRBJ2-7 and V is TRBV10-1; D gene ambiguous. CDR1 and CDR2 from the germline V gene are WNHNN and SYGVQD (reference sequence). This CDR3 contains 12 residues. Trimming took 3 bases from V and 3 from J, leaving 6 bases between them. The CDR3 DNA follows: TGCGCCAGCAGTGACTCAAGCTACGAGCAGTACTTC. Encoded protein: CASSDSSYEQYF.

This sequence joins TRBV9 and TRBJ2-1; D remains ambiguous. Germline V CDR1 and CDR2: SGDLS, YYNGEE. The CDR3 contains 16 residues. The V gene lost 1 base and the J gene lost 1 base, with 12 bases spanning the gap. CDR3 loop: CASSVSRLTSYNEQFF. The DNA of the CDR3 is TGTGCCAGCAGCGTAAGTCGCCTTACGTCCTACAATGAGCAGTTCTTC.

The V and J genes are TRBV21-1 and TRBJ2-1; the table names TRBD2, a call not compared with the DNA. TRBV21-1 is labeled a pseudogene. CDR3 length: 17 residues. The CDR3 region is CASSKEGPSDKYNEQFF. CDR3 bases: TGTGCCAGCAGCAAAGAAGGTCCTAGCGACAAATACAATGAGCAGTTCTTC.

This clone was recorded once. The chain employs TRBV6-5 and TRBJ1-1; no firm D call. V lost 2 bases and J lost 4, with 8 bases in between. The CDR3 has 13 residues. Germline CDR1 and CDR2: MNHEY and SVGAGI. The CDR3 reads CASSYEQTTEAFF. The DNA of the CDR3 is TGTGCCAGCAGTTACGAGCAGACCACTGAAGCTTTCTTT.

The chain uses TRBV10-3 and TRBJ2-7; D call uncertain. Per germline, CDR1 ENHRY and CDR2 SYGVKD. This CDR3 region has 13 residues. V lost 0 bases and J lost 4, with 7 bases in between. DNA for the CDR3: TGTGCCATCAGTGAGTCGTTGCGTTACGAGCAGTACTTC. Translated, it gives CAISESLRYEQYF.

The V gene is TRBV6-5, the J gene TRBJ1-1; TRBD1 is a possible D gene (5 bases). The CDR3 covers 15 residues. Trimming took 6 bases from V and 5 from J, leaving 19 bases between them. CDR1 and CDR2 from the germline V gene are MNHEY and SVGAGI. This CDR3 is CASSEVALAGTEAFF. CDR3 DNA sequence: TGTGCCAGCAGCGAGGTGGCCCTTGCAGGGACTGAAGCTTTCTTT.

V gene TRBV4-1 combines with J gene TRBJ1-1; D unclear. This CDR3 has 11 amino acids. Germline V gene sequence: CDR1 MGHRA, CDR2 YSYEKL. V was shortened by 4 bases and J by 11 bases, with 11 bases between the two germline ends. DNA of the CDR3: TGCGCCAGCAGCCGGAGTAGCCGGGCTTTCTTT. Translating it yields CASSRSSRAFF.

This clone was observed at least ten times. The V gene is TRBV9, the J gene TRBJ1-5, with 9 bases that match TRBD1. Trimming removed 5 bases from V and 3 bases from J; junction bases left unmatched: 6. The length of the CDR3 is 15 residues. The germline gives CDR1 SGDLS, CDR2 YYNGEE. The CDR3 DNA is TGTGCCAGCAGTCCTACAGGGGGCCTCAATCAGCCCCAGCATTTT. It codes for CASSPTGGLNQPQHF. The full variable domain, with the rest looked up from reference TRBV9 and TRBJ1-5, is DSGVTQTPKHLITATGQRVTLRCSPRSGDLSVYWYQQSLDQGLQFLIQYYNGEERAKGNILERFSAQQFPDLHSELNLSSLELGDSALYFCASSPTGGLNQPQHFGDGTRLSIL.

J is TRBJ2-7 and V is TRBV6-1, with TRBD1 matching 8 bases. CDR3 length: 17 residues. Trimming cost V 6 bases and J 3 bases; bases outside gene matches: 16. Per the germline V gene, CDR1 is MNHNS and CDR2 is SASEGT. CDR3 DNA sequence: TGTGCCAGCAGCGAACGGACAGGGTCAAGCCCTTACTACGAGCAGTACTTC. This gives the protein CASSERTGSSPYYEQYF.